This T cell receptor beta chain comes out of a study of technical replicates of blood from four donors. The repertoire was sequenced with immunoSEQ multiplex PCR; TCRdb's copy has only in-frame clones and lacks some. The sample lists about 97,000 clones; approximately 94% were seen once. The CDR3 runs 19 residues. Germline V gene sequence: CDR1 LNHNV, CDR2 YYDKDF (reference sequence). The ends lost 1 base at V and 8 bases at J; junction bases unmatched: 15. This sequence joins TRBV15 and TRBJ2-1, with 12 nucleotides matching TRBD1. The specimen was T cells isolated from PBMCs. The sequence derives from a human donor in good health. CDR3 DNA: TGTGCCACCAGCAGAGGTCCCGGGACAGGGGGCATTAGAGGCCATGAGCAGTTCTTC. Protein sequence: CATSRGPGTGGIRGHEQFF.